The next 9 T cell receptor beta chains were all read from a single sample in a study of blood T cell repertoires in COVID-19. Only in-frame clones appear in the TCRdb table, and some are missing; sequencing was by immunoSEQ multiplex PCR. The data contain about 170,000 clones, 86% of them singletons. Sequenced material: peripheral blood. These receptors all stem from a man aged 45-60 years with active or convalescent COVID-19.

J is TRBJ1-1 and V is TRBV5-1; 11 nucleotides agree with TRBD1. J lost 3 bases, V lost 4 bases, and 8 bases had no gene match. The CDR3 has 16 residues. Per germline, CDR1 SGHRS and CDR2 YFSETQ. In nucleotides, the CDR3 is TGCGCCAGCAGCACCGGACAGGGGGCTTTGTACACTGAAGCTTTCTTT. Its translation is CASSTGQGALYTEAFF.

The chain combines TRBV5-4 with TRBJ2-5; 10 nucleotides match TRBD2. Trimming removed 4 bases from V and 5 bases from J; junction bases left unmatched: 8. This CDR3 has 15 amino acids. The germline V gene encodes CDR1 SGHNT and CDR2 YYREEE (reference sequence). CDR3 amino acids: CASSQSGRASETQYF. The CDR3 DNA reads TGTGCCAGCAGCCAAAGCGGGAGGGCCTCCGAGACCCAGTACTTC.

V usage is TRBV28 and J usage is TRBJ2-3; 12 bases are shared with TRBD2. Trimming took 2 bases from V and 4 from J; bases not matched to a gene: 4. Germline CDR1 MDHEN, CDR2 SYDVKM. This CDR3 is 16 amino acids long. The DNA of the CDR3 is TGTGCCAGCAGTTTAGCTAGCGGGAGGGCCCCAGATACGCAGTATTTT. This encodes CASSLASGRAPDTQYF.

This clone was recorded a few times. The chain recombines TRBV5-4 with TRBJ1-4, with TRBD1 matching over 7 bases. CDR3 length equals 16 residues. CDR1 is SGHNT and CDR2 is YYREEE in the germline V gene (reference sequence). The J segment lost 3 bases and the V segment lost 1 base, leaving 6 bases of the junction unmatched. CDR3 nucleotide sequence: TGTGCCAGCAGCTTGAGAGGGGGCGCAGCTAATGAAAAACTGTTTTTT. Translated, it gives CASSLRGGAANEKLFF.

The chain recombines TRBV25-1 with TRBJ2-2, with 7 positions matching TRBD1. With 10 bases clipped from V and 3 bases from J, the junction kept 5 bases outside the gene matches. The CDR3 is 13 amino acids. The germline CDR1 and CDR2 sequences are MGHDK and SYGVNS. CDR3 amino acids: CAIRDSDTGELFF. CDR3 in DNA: TGTGCCATTAGGGACAGCGACACCGGGGAGCTGTTTTTT.

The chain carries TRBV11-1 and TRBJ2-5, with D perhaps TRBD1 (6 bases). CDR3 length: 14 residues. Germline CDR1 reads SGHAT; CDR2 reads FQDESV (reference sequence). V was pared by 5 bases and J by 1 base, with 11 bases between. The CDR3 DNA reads TGTGCCAGCAGCGAAGTGGGGGCCCAAGAGACCCAGTACTTC. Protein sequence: CASSEVGAQETQYF.

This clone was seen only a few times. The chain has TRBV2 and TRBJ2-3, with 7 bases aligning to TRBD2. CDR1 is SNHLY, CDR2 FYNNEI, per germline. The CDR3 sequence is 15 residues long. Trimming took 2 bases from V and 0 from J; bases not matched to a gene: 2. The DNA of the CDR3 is TGTGCCAGCAGTGAACGGCGGGGGAGCACAGATACGCAGTATTTT. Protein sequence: CASSERRGSTDTQYF.

CDR3: CASSTTQGERGASNEQYF. In DNA form, the CDR3 reads TGTGCCAGCAGTACCACGCAGGGGGAGCGGGGGGCTAGCAACGAGCAGTACTTC. The chain recombines TRBV2 with TRBJ2-7, with 9 bases fitting TRBD2. V gave up 5 bases and J gave up 5 bases; unmatched junction bases: 19. This CDR3 has 18 amino acids. Germline V gives CDR1 SNHLY, CDR2 FYNNEI.

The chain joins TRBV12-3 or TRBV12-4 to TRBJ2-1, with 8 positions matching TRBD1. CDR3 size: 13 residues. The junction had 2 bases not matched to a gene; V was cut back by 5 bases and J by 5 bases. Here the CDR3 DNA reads TGTGCCAGCAGTCGGACAGGGAACAATGAGCAGTTCTTC. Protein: CASSRTGNNEQFF.